The 18 T cell receptor beta chains reported below all come from one sample, sequenced in a study of T cells of healthy individuals. Using its own MiXCR run on the 5' RACE reads, TCRdb lists one record per CDR3 protein. This sample carries tens of thousands of distinct CDR3 sequences, 3.5% to 5.5% of them seen once, and the ten largest clones take about 10%. These receptors came from a human donor in good health.

This clonotype occurred many times. The chain employs TRBV12-3 or TRBV12-4 and TRBJ1-1; D ambiguous. The ends were cut back, 6 bases at V and 4 bases at J, with 9 bases in the middle. The CDR3 sequence is 12 residues long. In nucleotides, the CDR3 is TGTGCCAGCAGCCGTTTCGTCACTGAAGCTTTCTTT. Translating it yields CASSRFVTEAFF.

This clonotype came up many times. This rearrangement joins TRBV6-5 to TRBJ2-5; maybe TRBD2 (6 bases). V lost 6 bases and J lost 4, with 12 bases in between. This CDR3 spans 13 amino acids. Germline V CDR1 and CDR2: MNHEY, SVGAGI. CDR3 amino acids: CASREGLIETQYF. CDR3 bases: TGTGCCAGCAGAGAAGGACTAATAGAGACCCAGTACTTC.

The chain carries TRBV20-1 and TRBJ2-5; D may be TRBD2 (7 bases). Germline V gene sequence: CDR1 DFQATT, CDR2 SNEGSKA (reference sequence). Trimming removed 0 bases at V and 7 bases at J, with 21 bases between. This CDR3 is 16 amino acids long. CDR3 bases: TGCAGTGCTAGAGACGGACAGTCCCTAAGGGGGGGGACCCAGTACTTC. Translation: CSARDGQSLRGGTQYF.

This clonotype has only a few counts. The rearrangement uses TRBV30 and TRBJ1-1, with D unresolved. In germline, CDR1 is GTSNPN, CDR2 SVGIG (reference sequence). V gave up 0 bases and J gave up 5 bases, with 7 bases separating them. The CDR3 consists of 12 residues. The CDR3 loop is CAWSVGRTEAFF. In nucleotides, the CDR3 is TGTGCCTGGAGTGTGGGTCGGACTGAAGCTTTCTTT.

There are many counts of this clonotype. CDR3 nucleotide sequence: TGTGCCAGCGTTTCACGTTTGAGCGGGGGGAACAAAAACATTCAGTACTTC. This encodes CASVSRLSGGNKNIQYF. J is TRBJ2-4 and V is TRBV2; TRBD2 matches 9 bases. V was clipped by 8 bases and J by 3 bases; unmatched bases: 14. CDR3 length: 17 residues. Per the germline V gene, CDR1 is SNHLY and CDR2 is FYNNEI.

The table lists this clonotype with many counts. The chain is built from TRBV4-2 and TRBJ1-2, with unresolved D. Per the germline V gene, CDR1 is LGHNA and CDR2 is YNFKEQ. The CDR3 length is 13 residues. The V end lost 0 bases, the J end lost 5 bases, and 7 bases lay between the germline ends. As DNA, the CDR3 is TGTGCCAGCAGCCAAGATCTCCCATATGGCTACACCTTC. Translation: CASSQDLPYGYTF.

Ten or more counts support this clonotype. This sequence joins TRBV3-1 and TRBJ2-3; no definite D call. The germline V and J ends were trimmed by 0 bases and 7 bases, with 5 bases remaining between them. The germline V gene encodes CDR1 LGHDT and CDR2 YNNKEL (reference sequence). This CDR3 region has 12 residues. The CDR3 loop reads CASSQDWNTQYF. The CDR3 bases are TGTGCCAGCAGCCAAGATTGGAATACGCAGTATTTT.

This chain joins TRBV7-2 and TRBJ2-7; D uncertain. V was cut by 3 bases and J by 0 bases, with 9 bases left in between. This CDR3 has 14 residues. Germline V gene sequence: CDR1 SGHTA, CDR2 FQGNSA. The CDR3: CASSFGPASYEQYF. The CDR3 nucleotides read TGTGCCAGCAGCTTTGGACCGGCCTCCTACGAGCAGTACTTC.

This clonotype was counted many times. The chain combines TRBV6-1 with TRBJ1-2; D is unclear. This CDR3 comprises 13 residues. CDR1 is MNHNS, CDR2 SASEGT, per germline. Trimming stripped 3 bases from V and 0 bases from J, with 5 bases between. For the CDR3, the DNA is TGTGCCAGCAGTGAGGGGACTAACTATGGCTACACCTTC. Its translation: CASSEGTNYGYTF.

This clonotype was observed many times. The rearrangement joins TRBV25-1 to TRBJ2-1; D is uncertain. This CDR3 is built from 13 residues. V dropped 8 bases and J dropped 5 bases, with 13 bases sitting between them. The germline V gene has CDR1 MGHDK and CDR2 SYGVNS. The CDR3 region is CASSPFGDNEQFF. CDR3 coding DNA: TGTGCCAGCTCGCCTTTTGGAGACAATGAGCAGTTCTTC.

This clonotype showed up many times. This sequence joins TRBV11-2 and TRBJ2-7; D assignment may be TRBD1 or TRBD2 (6 bases each). V shed 2 bases and J shed 2 bases, with 22 bases lying between them. This CDR3 has 18 amino acids. From germline, CDR1 is SGHAT and CDR2 FQNNGV. The CDR3 DNA is TGTGCCAGCAGCTTAAGCCCCTTACGAGGGGGGTATACCTACGAGCAGTACTTC. This gives the protein CASSLSPLRGGYTYEQYF.

The chain employs TRBV5-4 and TRBJ1-1; D perhaps matches TRBD1 (5 bases). Germline CDR1 is SGHNT and CDR2 is YYREEE (reference sequence). The V end lost 4 bases, the J end lost 4 bases, and 23 bases lay between the germline ends. This CDR3 comprises 17 residues. The CDR3 region has the DNA TGTGCCAGCAGCCAAAGCCGGGACCGTCAACCCCGCACTGAAGCTTTCTTT. It yields the protein CASSQSRDRQPRTEAFF.

This clonotype has at least ten counts. The CDR3 sequence: CASKTQGMGAFF. For the CDR3, the DNA is TGTGCCAGCAAAACCCAGGGTATGGGAGCTTTCTTT. V usage is TRBV6-5 and J usage is TRBJ1-1; possibly TRBD1 for D (5 bases). This CDR3 has 12 residues. In germline, CDR1 is MNHEY, CDR2 SVGAGI. The germline V and J ends were trimmed by 7 bases and 10 bases, with 16 bases remaining between them.

This clonotype was detected ten times or more. The chain carries TRBV7-3 and TRBJ2-3; 8 bases fit TRBD2. CDR1 SGHTA and CDR2 FQGTGA come from the germline V gene. The V segment lost 4 bases and the J segment 2 bases; nucleotides outside the gene matches: 5. The CDR3 consists of 15 residues. The CDR3 nucleotides are TGTGCCAGCAGCTCCTCGGGAGGGGCCACAGATACGCAGTATTTT. Translating gives CASSSSGGATDTQYF.

V gene TRBV4-2 combines with J gene TRBJ1-2, with 8 bases lining up with TRBD1. The CDR3 covers 16 residues. Trimming at V came to 4 bases and at J to 5 bases, leaving 12 bases not matched to a gene. Germline V CDR1 and CDR2: LGHNA, YNFKEQ. CDR3 sequence: CASSREGLQGGYGYTF. The CDR3 bases are TGTGCCAGCAGCCGAGAAGGGCTACAGGGGGGTTATGGCTACACCTTC.

This clonotype occurred many times. The rearrangement joins TRBV7-3 to TRBJ2-1; 14 bases agree with TRBD2. V shed 5 bases, J shed 5 bases, and the junction held 8 bases outside the gene matches. CDR1 SGHTA and CDR2 FQGTGA come from the germline V gene. The CDR3 covers 17 residues. DNA of the CDR3: TGTGCCAGCAGCACCCGACGACTAGCGGGAGGGAACAATGAGCAGTTCTTC. This encodes CASSTRRLAGGNNEQFF.

This clonotype has at least ten counts. The rearrangement uses TRBV7-8 and TRBJ2-1; no firm D call. Germline CDR1 and CDR2: SGHVS and FQNEAQ. Trimming cost V 1 base and J 4 bases, with 8 bases left between them. This CDR3 comprises 14 residues. CDR3 sequence (DNA): TGTGCCAGCAGCTTAGGGGCCAGATACAATGAGCAGTTCTTC. It encodes CASSLGARYNEQFF.

This clonotype has ten or more counts. This chain joins TRBV20-1 and TRBJ1-6; D is undetermined. V lost 0 bases and J lost 8, with 8 bases in between. This CDR3 is 13 amino acids long. Germline values: CDR1 DFQATT, CDR2 SNEGSKA (reference sequence). CDR3 sequence reads: CSARDGDYSPLHF. The CDR3 DNA is TGCAGTGCTAGAGATGGCGACTATTCACCCCTCCACTTT.